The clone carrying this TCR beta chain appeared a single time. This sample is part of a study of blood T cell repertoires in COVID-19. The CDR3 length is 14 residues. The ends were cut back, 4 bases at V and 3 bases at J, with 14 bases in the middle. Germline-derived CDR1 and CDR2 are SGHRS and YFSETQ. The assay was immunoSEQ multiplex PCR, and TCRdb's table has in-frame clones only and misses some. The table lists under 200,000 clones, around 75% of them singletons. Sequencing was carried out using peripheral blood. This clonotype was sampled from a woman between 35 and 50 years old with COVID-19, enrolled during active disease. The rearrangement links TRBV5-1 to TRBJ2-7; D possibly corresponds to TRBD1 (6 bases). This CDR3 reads CASSTGGQNYEQYF. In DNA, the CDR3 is TGCGCCAGCAGCACGGGCGGACAGAACTACGAGCAGTACTTC.